Detailed here is one T cell receptor beta chain. Its antigen is not identified. This sample was taken from a study of cytomegalovirus exposure and HLA in healthy donors. General observations from the study: Usually a TCR sequence was rare, but some public TCRs were found in many donors.

Germline assignment: CDR1 MNHEY and CDR2 SVGAGI. This CDR3 is built from 13 residues. V shed 6 bases, J shed 3 bases, and the junction held 3 bases outside the gene matches. Sequenced by immunoSEQ multiplex PCR; TCRdb stores in-frame clones only, minus some. In the table there are about 120,000 clones, approximately 88% of which are singletons. The TCR sequence derives from a woman aged 25 to 45 in good health and CMV-seropositive. The chain carries TRBV6-5 and TRBJ1-2; the match to TRBD1 covers 8 bases. The sequenced material came from PBMCs. In nucleotides, the CDR3 is TGTGCCAGCAGAACGGACAGGGACTATGGCTACACCTTC. It yields the protein CASRTDRDYGYTF.